The clone carrying this T cell receptor (beta chain) was observed at least ten times. The sample's time point: longitudinal time-point 3. These data are taken from a study of neurological immune-mediated disorders. cDNA was made by 5'RACE with 10-nucleotide random UMIs. Every sequencing run gave over 190 million TCR-beta sequences, taken from 15-18 subjects. From the 5' RACE reads, TCRdb called clonotypes with MiXCR, one entry per CDR3 protein. Of around 97,000 distinct CDR3 sequences in the sample, 11% were seen once. Per the germline V gene, CDR1 is SGHRS and CDR2 is YFSETQ. J was trimmed by 8 bases and V by 6 bases; bases with no gene match: 16. The CDR3 is made up of 16 amino acids.

This clonotype originated in a female donor with HTLV-1-associated myelopathy (HAM/TSP). The chain has TRBV5-1 and TRBJ2-1; 8 bases line up with TRBD2. Sequenced sample: PBMCs. The CDR3 region has the DNA TGCGCCAGCATGACTAACCGCGGGGGGATTCCGCATGAGCAGTTCTTC. Translating it yields CASMTNRGGIPHEQFF.